This T cell receptor beta chain appears in the sequencing data of a study of T cells in Graves' hyperthyroidism and ophthalmopathy. The CDR3 spans 15 residues. Germline V gene lookup returns CDR1 LGHDT and CDR2 YNNKEL (reference sequence). V lost 5 bases and J lost 6, with 19 bases in between. What was amplified from RNA transcripts were TCR beta CDR3 regions. TCR CDR3 underwent first-round RT-PCR with the HTBI primer set. From the multiplex PCR reads, TCRdb called clonotypes with MiXCR, one entry per CDR3 protein. Seen here are approximately 520,000 distinct CDR3 sequences, more than 20% observed once, and the top ten hold around a quarter.

The receptor was isolated from a man between 18 and 35 years old with Graves' hyperthyroidism. This chain uses TRBV3-1 with TRBJ1-2; possible D gene TRBD1, 5 bases. The sequenced sample was blood. Here the CDR3 reads CASSGRRGRADGYTF. DNA for the CDR3: TGTGCCAGCAGCGGACGGCGCGGCAGGGCGGATGGCTACACCTTC.